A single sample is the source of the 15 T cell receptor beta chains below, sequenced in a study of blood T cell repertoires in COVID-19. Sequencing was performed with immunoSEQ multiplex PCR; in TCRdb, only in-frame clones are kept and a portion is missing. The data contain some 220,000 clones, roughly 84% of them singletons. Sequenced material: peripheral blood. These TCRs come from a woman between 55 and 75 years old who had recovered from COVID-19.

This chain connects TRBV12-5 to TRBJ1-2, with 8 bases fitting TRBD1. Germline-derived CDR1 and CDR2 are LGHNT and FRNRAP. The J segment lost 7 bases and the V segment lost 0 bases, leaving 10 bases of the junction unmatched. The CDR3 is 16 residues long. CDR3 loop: CASGLVHAGGAGGYTF. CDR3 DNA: TGTGCTAGTGGTTTGGTACACGCAGGGGGCGCGGGTGGCTACACCTTC.

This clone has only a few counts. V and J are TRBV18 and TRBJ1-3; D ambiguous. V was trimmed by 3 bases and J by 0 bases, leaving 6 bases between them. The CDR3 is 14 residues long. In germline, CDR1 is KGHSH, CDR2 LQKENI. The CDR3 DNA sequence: TGTGCCAGCTCACCCCCGGGCTCTGGAAACACCATATATTTT. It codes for CASSPPGSGNTIYF.

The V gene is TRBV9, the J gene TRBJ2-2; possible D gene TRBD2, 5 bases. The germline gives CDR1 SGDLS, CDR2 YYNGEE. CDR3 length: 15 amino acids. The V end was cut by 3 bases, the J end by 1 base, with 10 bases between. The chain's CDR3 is CASSGSGENTGELFF. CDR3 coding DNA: TGTGCCAGCAGCGGGAGCGGAGAGAACACCGGGGAGCTGTTTTTT. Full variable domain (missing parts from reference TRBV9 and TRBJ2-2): DSGVTQTPKHLITATGQRVTLRCSPRSGDLSVYWYQQSLDQGLQFLIQYYNGEERAKGNILERFSAQQFPDLHSELNLSSLELGDSALYFCASSGSGENTGELFFGEGSRLTVL.

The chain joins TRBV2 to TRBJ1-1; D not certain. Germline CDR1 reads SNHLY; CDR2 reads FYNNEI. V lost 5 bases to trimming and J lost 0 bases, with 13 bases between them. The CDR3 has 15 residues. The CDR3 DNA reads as TGTGCCAGCAGTATTCACACGGGTATGAACACTGAAGCTTTCTTT. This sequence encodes CASSIHTGMNTEAFF.

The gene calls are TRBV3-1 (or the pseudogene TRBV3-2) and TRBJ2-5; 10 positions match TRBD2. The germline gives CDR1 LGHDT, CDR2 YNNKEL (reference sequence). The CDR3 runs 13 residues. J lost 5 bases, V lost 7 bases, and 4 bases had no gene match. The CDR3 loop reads CASNQGLAETQYF. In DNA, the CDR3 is TGTGCCAGCAACCAGGGACTAGCGGAGACCCAGTACTTC.

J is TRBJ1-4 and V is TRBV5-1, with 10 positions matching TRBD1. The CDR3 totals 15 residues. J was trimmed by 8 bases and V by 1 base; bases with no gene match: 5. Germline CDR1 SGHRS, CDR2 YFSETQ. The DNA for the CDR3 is TGCGCCAGCAGCTTGAGGAAGGGACAGGGGGAAAAACTGTTTTTT. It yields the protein CASSLRKGQGEKLFF.

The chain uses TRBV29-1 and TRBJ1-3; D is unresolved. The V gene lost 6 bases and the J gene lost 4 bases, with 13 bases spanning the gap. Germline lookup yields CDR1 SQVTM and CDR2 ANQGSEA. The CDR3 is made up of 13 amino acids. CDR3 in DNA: TGCAGCGTGGGCCCCCGAGAAGGAAACACCATATATTTT. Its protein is CSVGPREGNTIYF.

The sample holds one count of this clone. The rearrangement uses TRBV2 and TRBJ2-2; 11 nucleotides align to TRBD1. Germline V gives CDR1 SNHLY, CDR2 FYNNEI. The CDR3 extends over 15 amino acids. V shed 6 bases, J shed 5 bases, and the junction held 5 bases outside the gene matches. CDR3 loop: CASSGQGARTGELFF. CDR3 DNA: TGTGCCAGCAGCGGACAGGGGGCGAGGACCGGGGAGCTGTTTTTT.

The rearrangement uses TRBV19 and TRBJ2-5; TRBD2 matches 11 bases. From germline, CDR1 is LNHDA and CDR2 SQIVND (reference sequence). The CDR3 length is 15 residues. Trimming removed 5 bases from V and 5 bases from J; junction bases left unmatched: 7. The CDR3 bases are TGTGCCAGTAGTTCGCTAGCGGGGGGTGGGGAGACCCAGTACTTC. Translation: CASSSLAGGGETQYF.

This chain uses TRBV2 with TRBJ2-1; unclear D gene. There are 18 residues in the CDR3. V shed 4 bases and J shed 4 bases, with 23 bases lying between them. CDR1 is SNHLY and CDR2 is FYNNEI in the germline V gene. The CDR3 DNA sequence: TGTGCCAGCAGTGGTTTAGACAAGGCCCGTCAACCGTACAATGAGCAGTTCTTC. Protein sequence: CASSGLDKARQPYNEQFF.

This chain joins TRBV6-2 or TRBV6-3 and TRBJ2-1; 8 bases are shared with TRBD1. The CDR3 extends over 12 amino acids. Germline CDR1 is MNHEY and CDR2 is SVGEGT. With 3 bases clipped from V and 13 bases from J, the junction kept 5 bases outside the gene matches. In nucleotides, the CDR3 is TGTGCCAGCAGTTATCGACAGGGGAATCAGTTCTTC. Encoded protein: CASSYRQGNQFF.

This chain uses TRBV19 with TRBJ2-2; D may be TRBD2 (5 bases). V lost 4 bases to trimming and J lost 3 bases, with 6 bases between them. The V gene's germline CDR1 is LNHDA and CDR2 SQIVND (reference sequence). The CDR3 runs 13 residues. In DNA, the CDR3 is TGTGCCAGTAGTAGGGAGCACACCGGGGAGCTGTTTTTT. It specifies CASSREHTGELFF.

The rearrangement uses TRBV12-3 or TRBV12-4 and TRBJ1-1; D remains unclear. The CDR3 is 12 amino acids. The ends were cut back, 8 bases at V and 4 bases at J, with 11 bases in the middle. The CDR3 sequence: CASAKIGTEAFF. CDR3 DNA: TGTGCCAGCGCGAAAATTGGCACTGAAGCTTTCTTT.

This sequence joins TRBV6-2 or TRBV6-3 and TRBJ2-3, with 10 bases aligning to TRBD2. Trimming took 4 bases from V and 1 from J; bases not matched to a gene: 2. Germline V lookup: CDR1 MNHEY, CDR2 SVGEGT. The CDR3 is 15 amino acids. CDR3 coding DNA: TGTGCCAGCAGTTCTAGCGGGGGACGCACAGATACGCAGTATTTT. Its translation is CASSSSGGRTDTQYF.

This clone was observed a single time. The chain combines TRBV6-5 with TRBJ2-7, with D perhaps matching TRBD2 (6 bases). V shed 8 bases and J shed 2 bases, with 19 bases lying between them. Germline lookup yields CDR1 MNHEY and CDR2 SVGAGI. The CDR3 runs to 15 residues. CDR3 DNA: TGTGCCAGCCCCGGATCCTGGGGCGGGGCCTACGAGCAGTACTTC. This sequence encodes CASPGSWGGAYEQYF.